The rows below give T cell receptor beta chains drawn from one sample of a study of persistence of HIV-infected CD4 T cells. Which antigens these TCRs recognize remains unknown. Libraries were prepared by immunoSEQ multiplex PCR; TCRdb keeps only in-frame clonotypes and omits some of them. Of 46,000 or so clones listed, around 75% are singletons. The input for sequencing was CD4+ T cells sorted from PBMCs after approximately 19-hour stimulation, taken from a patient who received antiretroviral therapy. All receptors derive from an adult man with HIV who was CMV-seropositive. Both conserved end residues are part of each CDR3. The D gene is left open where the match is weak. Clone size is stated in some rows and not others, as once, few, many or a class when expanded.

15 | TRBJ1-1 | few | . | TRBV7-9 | TGTGCCAGCAGCTTAAGGTCAGCGGTGAACACTGAAGCTTTCTTT | CASSLRSAVNTEAFF
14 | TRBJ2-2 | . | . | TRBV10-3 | TGTGCCATCAGTGAATCGTCGGGGACCGGGGAGCTGTTTTTT | CAISESSGTGELFF
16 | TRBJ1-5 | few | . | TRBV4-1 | TGCGCCAGCAGCCAAGGCCTGGTATCGGGCAATCAGCCCCAGCATTTT | CASSQGLVSGNQPQHF
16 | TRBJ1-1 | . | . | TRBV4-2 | TGTGCCAGCTCCCTCCGCGGGCCGGTGTTGGACACTGAAGCTTTCTTT | CASSLRGPVLDTEAFF
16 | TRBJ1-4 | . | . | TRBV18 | TGTGCCAGCTCACCCAATACAGGTGCAACTAATGAAAAACTGTTTTTT | CASSPNTGATNEKLFF
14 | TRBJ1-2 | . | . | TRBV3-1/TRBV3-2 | TGTGCCAGCAGCCAGTTAACAAGTAGTTATGGCTACACCTTC | CASSQLTSSYGYTF
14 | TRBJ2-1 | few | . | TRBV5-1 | TGCGCCAGCAGCTTGGGCGGCGGGATCAATGAGCAGTTCTTC | CASSLGGGINEQFF
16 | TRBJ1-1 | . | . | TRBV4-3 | TGCGCCAGCAGCCAAGAGGTAACCGGGCGCGGCACTGAAGCTTTCTTT | CASSQEVTGRGTEAFF
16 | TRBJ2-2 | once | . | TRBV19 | TGTGCCAGTAGTCCTTATGGACACCGAAACACCGGGGAGCTGTTTTTT | CASSPYGHRNTGELFF
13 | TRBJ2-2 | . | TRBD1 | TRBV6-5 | TGTGCCAGCGGACGACAGGGGAAAAGGGAGCTGTTTTTT | CASGRQGKRELFF
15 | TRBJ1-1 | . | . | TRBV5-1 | TGCGCCAGCAGCTTGGTAGCCAGGGTGAACACTGAAGCTTTCTTT | CASSLVARVNTEAFF
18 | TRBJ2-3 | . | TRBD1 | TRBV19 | TGTGCCAGTAGTATCTCTGGCCGGACAGGGGTTAGGGCCGATACGCAGTATTTT | CASSISGRTGVRADTQYF
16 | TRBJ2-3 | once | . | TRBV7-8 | TGTGCCAGCAGCTTAGTCTTAGTCAGGACCCCAGGTACGCAGTATTTT | CASSLVLVRTPGTQYF
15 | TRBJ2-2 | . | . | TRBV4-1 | TGCGCCAGCAGCCGGAAGCCAGGCGACACCGGGGAGCTGTTTTTT | CASSRKPGDTGELFF
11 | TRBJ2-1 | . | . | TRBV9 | TGTGCCAGCAGCGTTGGCTATGAGCAGTTCTTC | CASSVGYEQFF
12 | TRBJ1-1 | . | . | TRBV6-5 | TGTGCCAGCAGGCTGCTAGGAACTGAAGCTTTCTTT | CASRLLGTEAFF
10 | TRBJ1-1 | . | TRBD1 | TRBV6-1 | TGTGCCAGCAGTGAAAGGGGGCTTCACTTT | CASSERGLHF
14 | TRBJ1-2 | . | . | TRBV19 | TGTGCCAGTAGTATTCGTGGGACAAACTATGGCTACACCTTC | CASSIRGTNYGYTF
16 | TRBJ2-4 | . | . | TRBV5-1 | TGCGCCAGCAGCCCGCCCGACCACAACGCCAAAAACATTCAGTACTTC | CASSPPDHNAKNIQYF
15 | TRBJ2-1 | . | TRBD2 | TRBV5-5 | TGTGCCAGCAGCTTGATAGCGGGGGGGCTTAGTGAGCAGTTCTTC | CASSLIAGGLSEQFF
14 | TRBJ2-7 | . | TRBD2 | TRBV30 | TGTGCCTGGAGAAGCGCTAGCGGGAGGAACGAGCAGTACTTC | CAWRSASGRNEQYF
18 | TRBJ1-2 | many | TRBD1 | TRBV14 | TGTGCCAGCAGCCCACAGGGGGACAGGGCATTCGTCAACTATGGCTACACCTTC | CASSPQGDRAFVNYGYTF
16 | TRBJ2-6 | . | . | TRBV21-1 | TGTGCCAGCAGCAAAGGGACAGGGACTGGGGCCAACGTCCTGACTTTC | CASSKGTGTGANVLTF
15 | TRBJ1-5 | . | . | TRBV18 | TGTGCCAGCTCACCGGAGGGGAGGGGGAATCAGCCCCAGCATTTT | CASSPEGRGNQPQHF
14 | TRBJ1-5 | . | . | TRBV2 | TGTGCCAGCAGCCAAGCAGGGGTGGATCAGCCCCAGCATTTT | CASSQAGVDQPQHF
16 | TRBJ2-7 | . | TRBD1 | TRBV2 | TGTGCCAGCAGTAACGATCCCGCCGGACAGGGCCACGAGCAGTACTTC | CASSNDPAGQGHEQYF
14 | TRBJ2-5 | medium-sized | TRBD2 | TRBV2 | TGTGCCAGCAGTGAAGGTAGCGGGAGGGCCTTGCAGTACTTC | CASSEGSGRALQYF
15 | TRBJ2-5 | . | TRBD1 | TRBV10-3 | TGTGCCATCAGTGAGACCGGACAGGGGGCAGAGACCCAGTACTTC | CAISETGQGAETQYF
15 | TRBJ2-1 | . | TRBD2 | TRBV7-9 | TGTGCCAGCAGCCCGGGACTAGCGGGGGGCCTGAGCAAGTTCTTC | CASSPGLAGGLSKFF
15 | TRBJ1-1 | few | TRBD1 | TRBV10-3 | TGTGCCATCAACCCAGCTGGGCAGGGACAGACTGAAGCTTTCTTT | CAINPAGQGQTEAFF
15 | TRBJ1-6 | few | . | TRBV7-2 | TGTGCCAGCAGCTTAGGAGAGGCCCAAAATTCACCCCTCCACTTT | CASSLGEAQNSPLHF
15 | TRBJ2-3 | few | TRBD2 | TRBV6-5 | TGTGCCAGCAGCGGAGGACTAGCGGGCACAGATACGCAGTATTTT | CASSGGLAGTDTQYF
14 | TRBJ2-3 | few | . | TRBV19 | TGTGCCAGTAGTTTAGCCAGTTCAAGAGATACGCAGTATTTT | CASSLASSRDTQYF
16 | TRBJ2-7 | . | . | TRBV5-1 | TGCGCCAGCAGCTTAAGAGGGGTCACGTCGGGAGACGAGCAGTACTTC | CASSLRGVTSGDEQYF
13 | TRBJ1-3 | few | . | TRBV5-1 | TGCGCCAGCAGCTTGGAACAGGGAAACACCATATATTTT | CASSLEQGNTIYF
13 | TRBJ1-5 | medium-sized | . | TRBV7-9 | TGTGCCAGCAGCTTATTCAACAATCAGCCCCAGCATTTT | CASSLFNNQPQHF
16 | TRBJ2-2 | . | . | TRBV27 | TGTGCCAGCAGCCCGACTTTTGCCTCTCGTACCGGGGAGCTGTTTTTT | CASSPTFASRTGELFF
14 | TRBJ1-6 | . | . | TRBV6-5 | TGTGCCAGCAACCCTGGGGGACCTAATTCACCCCTCCACTTT | CASNPGGPNSPLHF
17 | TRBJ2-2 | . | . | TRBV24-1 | TGTGCCCCCTGCGTAGGGGGCGGGAGAGGGCACACCGGGGAGCTGTTTTTT | CAPCVGGGRGHTGELFF
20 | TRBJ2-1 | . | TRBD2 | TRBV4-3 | TGCGCCAGCAGCCAAGGTTACTCTAGCGGGAATCGCCGCTCCTACAATGAGCAGTTCTTC | CASSQGYSSGNRRSYNEQFF
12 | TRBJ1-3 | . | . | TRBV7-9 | TGTGCCAGCAGCTTATCACTAAACACCATATATTTT | CASSLSLNTIYF
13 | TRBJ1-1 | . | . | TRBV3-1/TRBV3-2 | TGTGCCAGCAGCCAAGGTGGGAACACTGAAGCTTTCTTT | CASSQGGNTEAFF
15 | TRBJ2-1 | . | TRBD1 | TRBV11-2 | TGTGCCAGCAGCTTAGAGGGACAGGGCTACAATGAGCAGTTCTTC | CASSLEGQGYNEQFF
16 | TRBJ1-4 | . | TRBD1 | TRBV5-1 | TGCGCCAGCAGCTCTGGAAGGACAGGGACCGGTGAAAAACTGTTTTTT | CASSSGRTGTGEKLFF